These 23 T cell receptor beta chains were sequenced from one sample in a study of long-term antiretroviral therapy in people with HIV. Version v3.0 of the immunoSEQ assay ran at survey level. The assay was immunoSEQ multiplex PCR, and TCRdb's table has in-frame clones only and misses some. This sample yields some 18,000 clones, of which less than 85% are seen a single time; under 15% belongs to the top ten. Source: unsorted PBMCs, taken 0.5 years before starting antiretroviral therapy. The source is a woman between 50 and 59 years old with HIV.

The chain employs TRBV10-2 and TRBJ2-3, with 7 bases matching TRBD2. CDR3 size: 14 residues. Germline V gene data show CDR1 as WSHSY and CDR2 as SAAADI. V trimming: 7 bases; J trimming: 4 bases; junction bases outside the gene matches: 8. The CDR3 sequence: CASKGGLTSDTQYF. CDR3 nucleotides: TGCGCCAGCAAGGGAGGGCTTACGTCAGATACGCAGTATTTT.

The chain carries TRBV5-1 and TRBJ1-2; TRBD1 aligns across 9 bases. J was trimmed by 8 bases and V by 0 bases; bases with no gene match: 14. The CDR3 has 17 residues. Looked up from germline, CDR1 is SGHRS and CDR2 is YFSETQ. CDR3 coding DNA: TGCGCCAGCAGCTTGGACTTCACCGGGACAGGGTTAGGAGGCTACACCTTC. Amino acids: CASSLDFTGTGLGGYTF.

The rearrangement joins TRBV10-3 to TRBJ1-5; weak D call: TRBD1 (6 bases). V was trimmed by 6 bases and J by 3 bases, leaving 15 bases between them. The CDR3 runs to 15 residues. Looked up from germline, CDR1 is ENHRY and CDR2 is SYGVKD. CDR3: CAIRMDGGLNQPQHF. DNA for the CDR3: TGTGCCATCAGGATGGATGGGGGCCTCAATCAGCCCCAGCATTTT.

This chain joins TRBV30 and TRBJ2-3, with 8 bases aligning to TRBD2. This CDR3 is 14 amino acids long. The V and J ends lost 2 bases and 4 bases, in that order; junction bases with no gene match: 5. Per the germline V gene, CDR1 is GTSNPN and CDR2 is SVGIG (reference sequence). The chain's CDR3 is CAWSTGGGSDTQYF. DNA for the CDR3: TGTGCCTGGAGTACGGGCGGGGGGTCAGATACGCAGTATTTT.

The chain recombines TRBV5-6 with TRBJ1-5; perhaps TRBD1 as D (6 bases). CDR1 is SGHDT, CDR2 YYEEEE, per germline. The V end was cut by 2 bases, the J end by 2 bases, with 14 bases between. The CDR3 is 16 amino acids. The CDR3 protein is CASSFGRGLGNQPQHF. CDR3 nucleotide sequence: TGTGCCAGCAGCTTCGGCAGGGGATTAGGCAATCAGCCCCAGCATTTT.

This clone came up a few times. The chain uses TRBV6-5 and TRBJ2-7; D gene unclear. The CDR3 is 13 residues long. Germline CDR1 MNHEY, CDR2 SVGAGI. The V end was cut by 2 bases, the J end by 0 bases, with 5 bases between. CDR3: CASSYAPSYEQYF. CDR3 DNA sequence: TGTGCCAGCAGTTACGCACCCTCCTACGAGCAGTACTTC.

The chain uses TRBV9 and TRBJ2-5; 12 bases match TRBD2. The junction had 2 bases not matched to a gene; V was cut back by 2 bases and J by 3 bases. Germline V gene data show CDR1 as SGDLS and CDR2 as YYNGEE. The CDR3 loop spans 15 amino acids. The CDR3 loop is CASSVGLAGKETQYF. CDR3 DNA sequence: TGTGCCAGCAGCGTTGGACTAGCGGGGAAAGAGACCCAGTACTTC.

The chain couples TRBV11-2 to TRBJ2-7, with a possible D match to TRBD1 (5 bases). Germline V gene sequence: CDR1 SGHAT, CDR2 FQNNGV. The CDR3 is made up of 15 amino acids. Between the trimmed V and J ends, which lost 1 base and 2 bases, there was a span of 12 bases. The CDR3 sequence is CASSLVQGRTYEQYF. The DNA of the CDR3 is TGTGCCAGCAGCTTAGTTCAGGGTAGAACCTACGAGCAGTACTTC. The full variable domain, its missing parts supplied by reference TRBV11-2 and TRBJ2-7, is EAGVAQSPRYKIIEKRQSVAFWCNPISGHATLYWYQQILGQGPKLLIQFQNNGVVDDSQLPKDRFSAERLKGVDSTLKIQPAKLEDSAVYLCASSLVQGRTYEQYFGPGTRLTVT.

The rearrangement joins TRBV9 to TRBJ2-2; D may correspond to TRBD1 or TRBD2 (5 bases each). Germline V gene sequence: CDR1 SGDLS, CDR2 YYNGEE. With 2 bases removed from V and 1 base from J, the gap between germline ends came to 12 bases. CDR3 length: 16 amino acids. Written as DNA, the CDR3 is TGTGCCAGCAGCGTGAGGGGTGATGGGAACACCGGGGAGCTGTTTTTT. Amino acids: CASSVRGDGNTGELFF. Drawing the rest from reference TRBV9 and TRBJ2-2, the complete variable domain is DSGVTQTPKHLITATGQRVTLRCSPRSGDLSVYWYQQSLDQGLQFLIQYYNGEERAKGNILERFSAQQFPDLHSELNLSSLELGDSALYFCASSVRGDGNTGELFFGEGSRLTVL.

This clone is a singleton in its sample. The chain recombines TRBV30 with TRBJ2-5; the match to TRBD2 covers 8 bases. Germline V gene data show CDR1 as GTSNPN and CDR2 as SVGIG (reference sequence). The CDR3 runs 15 residues. The trim removed 0 bases at V and 2 bases at J, leaving 5 bases unmatched. The CDR3 DNA reads as TGTGCCTGGAGTGTACGGGCGGGGGGACAAGAGACCCAGTACTTC. Translation: CAWSVRAGGQETQYF.

J is TRBJ1-5 and V is TRBV7-2, with 8 bases identical to TRBD1. Germline V gene lookup returns CDR1 SGHTA and CDR2 FQGNSA. After removal of 0 bases from V and 3 bases from J, the junction contained 4 bases not matched to a gene. This CDR3 spans 16 amino acids. The CDR3 sequence is CASSLARQGNNQPQHF. Written as DNA, the CDR3 is TGTGCCAGCAGCTTAGCGAGACAGGGGAACAATCAGCCCCAGCATTTT. The variable domain in full, with the rest retrieved from reference TRBV7-2 and TRBJ1-5, is GAGVSQSPSNKVTEKGKDVELRCDPISGHTALYWYRQSLGQGLEFLIYFQGNSAPDKSGLPSDRFSAERTGGSVSTLTIQRTQQEDSAVYLCASSLARQGNNQPQHFGDGTRLSIL.

The chain has TRBV27 and TRBJ2-3; D might be TRBD1 (6 bases). CDR1 is MNHEY and CDR2 is SMNVEV in the germline V gene (reference sequence). Deletions cut 8 bases from V and 3 bases from J, with 15 bases between. The CDR3 has 14 residues. Written as DNA, the CDR3 is TGTGCCAGCCGTCCTGGCAGGGGAACAGATACGCAGTATTTT. Translation gives CASRPGRGTDTQYF.

This clone has only a few counts. The V and J genes are TRBV19 and TRBJ1-1, with TRBD1 identical over 9 bases. Trimming at V came to 6 bases and at J to 0 bases, leaving 5 bases not matched to a gene. The CDR3 spans 15 residues. The germline V gene has CDR1 LNHDA and CDR2 SQIVND (reference sequence). The CDR3 nucleotides read TGTGCCAGTAGACTTGGGACAGGGATGAACACTGAAGCTTTCTTT. Protein product: CASRLGTGMNTEAFF.

This clone qualifies as medium-sized. V is TRBV5-4 and J is TRBJ2-5; perhaps D is TRBD1 or TRBD2 (7 bases each). V shed 3 bases and J shed 3 bases, with 18 bases lying between them. From germline, CDR1 is SGHNT and CDR2 YYREEE (reference sequence). The CDR3 runs 16 residues. CDR3 nucleotide sequence: TGTGCCAGCAGCTACCGAACAGGGGCGGGGGAAGAGACCCAGTACTTC. Translated, it gives CASSYRTGAGEETQYF.

This clone turned up a few times. This chain connects TRBV4-1 to TRBJ1-2; TRBD1 is a possible D gene (6 bases). The CDR3 runs to 12 residues. Germline loops: CDR1 MGHRA, CDR2 YSYEKL. Deletions cut 2 bases from V and 8 bases from J, with 9 bases between. The CDR3 region has the DNA TGCGCCAGCAGCCAAACAGGGTACGGCTACACCTTC. Translating gives CASSQTGYGYTF.

The chain joins TRBV7-2 to TRBJ2-7, with D perhaps matching TRBD1 or TRBD2 (6 bases each). Per the germline V gene, CDR1 is SGHTA and CDR2 is FQGNSA. CDR3 length equals 14 residues. V was pared by 2 bases and J by 5 bases, with 13 bases between. The CDR3 sequence is CASSLYTGRNEQYF. CDR3 nucleotides: TGTGCCAGCAGCTTATATACAGGGAGGAACGAGCAGTACTTC.

V usage is TRBV10-3 and J usage is TRBJ1-2, with D tentatively TRBD1 (5 bases). Germline V gives CDR1 ENHRY, CDR2 SYGVKD. The CDR3 loop spans 14 amino acids. The ends were cut back, 2 bases at V and 8 bases at J, with 15 bases in the middle. CDR3 nucleotide sequence: TGTGCCATCAGTGAGCCCGACACCGGGGGGGGCTACACCTTC. This sequence encodes CAISEPDTGGGYTF.

The chain combines TRBV19 with TRBJ2-2; 14 nucleotides match TRBD2. The CDR3 runs 21 residues. Germline V gives CDR1 LNHDA, CDR2 SQIVND (reference sequence). V shed 3 bases and J 5 bases; nucleotides not matched to a gene: 17. This CDR3 is CASSIPLAWTSGGSLTGELFF. Here the CDR3 DNA reads TGTGCCAGTAGTATCCCCTTAGCCTGGACTAGCGGGGGGTCACTTACCGGGGAGCTGTTTTTT.

The rearrangement joins TRBV18 to TRBJ2-7; D is tentatively TRBD1 or TRBD2 (5 bases each). Germline V gives CDR1 KGHSH, CDR2 LQKENI. The germline V and J ends were trimmed by 6 bases and 6 bases, with 21 bases remaining between them. This CDR3 comprises 15 residues. The DNA of the CDR3 is TGTGCCAGCTCCTCAACTCAGAGGGGAGTGAGCGAGCAGTACGTC. Translated, it gives CASSSTQRGVSEQYV.

The chain uses TRBV9 and TRBJ1-3; D unresolved. This CDR3 spans 15 amino acids. Germline V gene lookup returns CDR1 SGDLS and CDR2 YYNGEE. V lost 0 bases to trimming and J lost 4 bases, with 11 bases between them. CDR3 nucleotide sequence: TGTGCCAGCAGCGTAGACCTGGCTGCCGGAAACACCATATATTTT. Translated, it gives CASSVDLAAGNTIYF. Based on the CDR3 plus reference TRBV9 and TRBJ1-3, the full variable domain is DSGVTQTPKHLITATGQRVTLRCSPRSGDLSVYWYQQSLDQGLQFLIQYYNGEERAKGNILERFSAQQFPDLHSELNLSSLELGDSALYFCASSVDLAAGNTIYFGEGSWLTVV.

This chain links TRBV9 with TRBJ2-2; 9 positions agree with TRBD1. Trimming cost V 4 bases and J 4 bases; bases outside gene matches: 8. The CDR3 runs to 16 residues. Looked up from germline, CDR1 is SGDLS and CDR2 is YYNGEE. CDR3 amino acids: CASSYRQGGGTGELFF. The CDR3 region has the DNA TGTGCCAGCAGCTACCGACAGGGGGGTGGCACCGGGGAGCTGTTTTTT.

In nucleotides, the CDR3 is TGTGCCATCAGAGGCTTCTCTGGGGCCAACGTCCTGACTTTC. Protein product: CAIRGFSGANVLTF. This rearrangement joins TRBV10-3 to TRBJ2-6; no firm D call. The germline V and J ends were trimmed by 6 bases and 0 bases, with 6 bases remaining between them. CDR3 length: 14 amino acids. The germline V gene encodes CDR1 ENHRY and CDR2 SYGVKD.

The V call is TRBV4-1, the J call TRBJ2-3; no clear D gene. The V gene's germline CDR1 is MGHRA and CDR2 YSYEKL. Trimming removed 4 bases at V and 3 bases at J, with 8 bases between. This CDR3 has 13 amino acids. Here the CDR3 DNA reads TGCGCCAGCAGCCGCTGGGCTACAGATACGCAGTATTTT. It encodes CASSRWATDTQYF.